Following are 21 T cell receptor beta chains from one sample sequenced in a study of CD8 T cells in Susac syndrome. Random hexamers were used to reverse transcribe an amount of roughly 0.5 to 1 ug RNA. TCRdb reanalysed the immunoSEQ multiplex PCR reads using MiXCR and keeps one entry per CDR3 protein. Of about 200,000 distinct CDR3 sequences in the sample, roughly 94% were seen once. The sequencing sample was made of CD4+ T cells from PBMCs. All receptors come from a human donor in good health.

This chain joins TRBV24-1 and TRBJ2-3; 8 nucleotides match TRBD2. The V gene's germline CDR1 is KGHDR and CDR2 SFDVKD. The CDR3 spans 14 residues. J lost 0 bases, V lost 12 bases, and 7 bases had no gene match. The CDR3 DNA reads TGTGCCGCCGGGAGGGGGACTAGCACAGATACGCAGTATTTT. Its translation is CAAGRGTSTDTQYF.

V usage is TRBV3-1 and J usage is TRBJ2-6; the D is unclear. CDR3 length equals 15 residues. Germline V gene data show CDR1 as LGHDT and CDR2 as YNNKEL (reference sequence). Trimming removed 2 bases from V and 4 bases from J, with 9 bases in between. The CDR3 sequence: CASSQMRAGANVLTF. The DNA of the CDR3 is TGTGCCAGCAGCCAAATGAGAGCGGGGGCCAACGTCCTGACTTTC.

The gene calls are TRBV7-2 and TRBJ1-2, with D hard to call. Germline-derived CDR1 and CDR2 are SGHTA and FQGNSA. CDR3 length equals 12 residues. V lost 5 bases and J lost 8, with 12 bases in between. This CDR3 reads CASSRVAMGYTF. The CDR3 region has the DNA TGTGCCAGCAGCCGGGTGGCGATGGGCTACACCTTC.

The chain couples TRBV7-9 to TRBJ2-7; the D gene could be TRBD1 or TRBD2 (5 bases each). The CDR3 has 15 residues. V lost 5 bases and J lost 0, with 14 bases in between. Germline V gene data show CDR1 as SEHNR and CDR2 as FQNEAQ (reference sequence). The CDR3 DNA reads TGTGCCAGCAGCCCCCCTGGGGGATCCTCCTACGAGCAGTACTTC. As protein: CASSPPGGSSYEQYF.

The chain links TRBV30 to TRBJ1-1; 7 bases line up with TRBD1. Unmatched junction bases numbered 2, after V lost 0 bases and J lost 1 base. The CDR3 has 14 residues. CDR1 GTSNPN and CDR2 SVGIG come from the germline V gene (reference sequence). CDR3 nucleotides: TGTGCCTGGAGTGTGGGACAGCCGAACACTGAAGCTTTCTTT. Translation: CAWSVGQPNTEAFF. Full variable domain (rest looked up from reference TRBV30 and TRBJ1-1): SQTIHQWPATLVQPVGSPLSLECTVEGTSNPNLYWYRQAAGRGLQLLFYSVGIGQISSEVPQNLSASRPQDRQFILSSKKLLLSDSGFYLCAWSVGQPNTEAFFGQGTRLTVV.

As concerns this clonotype: A junction boundary mismatches the germline segment, possibly from a read error. The chain couples TRBV7-7 to TRBJ2-1; D tentatively reads TRBD1 or TRBD2 (5 bases each). Germline-derived CDR1 and CDR2 are SSHAT and FNYEAQ (reference sequence). The length of the CDR3 is 14 residues. The CDR3 DNA reads TGTGCTAGCAGCTTAGCGCTACAGGACCATGAGCAGTTCTTC. Protein product: CASSLALQDHEQFF.

This rearrangement joins TRBV7-9 to TRBJ1-2, with D hard to call. From germline, CDR1 is SEHNR and CDR2 FQNEAQ (reference sequence). V lost 3 bases to trimming and J lost 4 bases, with 12 bases between them. The CDR3 is made up of 14 amino acids. This CDR3 reads CASSFRAGLYGYTF. Here the CDR3 DNA reads TGTGCCAGCAGCTTCCGGGCTGGTCTCTATGGCTACACCTTC.

This rearrangement joins TRBV18 to TRBJ1-5; 11 bases align to TRBD1. With V trimmed by 6 bases and J by 4 bases, 5 bases remained unmatched. The CDR3 extends over 15 amino acids. In germline, CDR1 is KGHSH, CDR2 LQKENI. CDR3 sequence: CASSAGTGGNQPQHF. The CDR3 DNA follows: TGTGCCAGCTCGGCCGGGACAGGGGGGAATCAGCCCCAGCATTTT.

This chain uses TRBV3-1 with TRBJ2-1, with 8 nucleotides matching TRBD1. Per the germline V gene, CDR1 is LGHDT and CDR2 is YNNKEL (reference sequence). V shed 5 bases, J shed 1 base, and the junction held 1 base outside the gene matches. The length of the CDR3 is 14 residues. CDR3 loop: CASSTGGSYNEQFF. The CDR3 DNA reads TGTGCCAGCAGCACAGGGGGATCCTACAATGAGCAGTTCTTC.

J is TRBJ2-5 and V is TRBV2; D ambiguous. This CDR3 is built from 13 residues. V was cut by 5 bases and J by 1 base, with 8 bases left in between. Germline CDR1 reads SNHLY; CDR2 reads FYNNEI. The CDR3 protein is CASSQTVQETQYF. The CDR3 DNA reads TGTGCCAGCAGTCAAACAGTCCAAGAGACCCAGTACTTC.

V and J are TRBV15 and TRBJ2-7; TRBD1 matches 11 bases. The CDR3 totals 14 residues. V lost 5 bases to trimming and J lost 1 base; unmatched junction nucleotides: 1. Germline CDR1 LNHNV, CDR2 YYDKDF (reference sequence). The CDR3 spells CATSGQGASYEQYF. In DNA form, the CDR3 reads TGTGCCACCAGCGGACAGGGGGCTTCCTACGAGCAGTACTTC.

V gene TRBV20-1 combines with J gene TRBJ2-2, with D possibly TRBD2 on 6 matching bases. The length of the CDR3 is 14 residues. Germline CDR1 is DFQATT and CDR2 is SNEGSKA (reference sequence). V lost 6 bases and J lost 6, with 17 bases in between. Here the CDR3 DNA reads TGCAGTGCCCCGACGCGGGGAGAGCCCGGGGAGCTGTTTTTT. Its protein product is CSAPTRGEPGELFF.

The V call is TRBV29-1, the J call TRBJ1-1; TRBD1 matches at 8 bases. J gave up 10 bases and V 6 bases, and 4 bases lay outside the gene matches. The CDR3 contains 10 residues. Germline CDR1 is SQVTM and CDR2 is ANQGSEA. The CDR3 region is CSVTTGAAFF. In nucleotides, the CDR3 is TGCAGCGTAACGACAGGGGCAGCTTTCTTT.

The chain carries TRBV29-1 and TRBJ1-3; 11 bases fit TRBD1. This CDR3 has 14 residues. Per the germline V gene, CDR1 is SQVTM and CDR2 is ANQGSEA. V shed 7 bases and J 3 bases; nucleotides not matched to a gene: 5. The CDR3 bases are TGCAGCGGTGGACAGGGGGCAGGTGGAAACACCATATATTTT. It specifies CSGGQGAGGNTIYF.

J is TRBJ2-7 and V is TRBV21-1. TRBV21-1 is a documented pseudogene. CDR3 length: 11 amino acids. The DNA of the CDR3 is TGTGCCAGCAGCCCCCATGATGAGCAGTACGTC. It encodes CASSPHDEQYV.

In its sample, this clonotype was seen a few times. The chain uses TRBV7-9 and TRBJ2-3; D not certain. In germline, CDR1 is SEHNR, CDR2 FQNEAQ (reference sequence). V lost 1 base and J lost 6, with 5 bases in between. The CDR3 has 12 residues. Here the CDR3 reads CASSLGADTQYF. The CDR3 nucleotides are TGTGCCAGCAGCTTAGGTGCGGATACGCAGTATTTT.

V usage is TRBV3-1 and J usage is TRBJ1-5; D is possibly TRBD1 (5 bases). V gave up 4 bases and J gave up 9 bases, with 16 bases separating them. Germline V gene sequence: CDR1 LGHDT, CDR2 YNNKEL (reference sequence). CDR3 length equals 14 residues. The CDR3, as DNA: TGTGCCAGCAGCCCGCTGGGGGGGGAAGGGCCCCAGCATTTT. Its protein is CASSPLGGEGPQHF.

This clonotype was detected a few times. The chain has TRBV3-1 and TRBJ2-7; D uncertain. Germline values: CDR1 LGHDT, CDR2 YNNKEL (reference sequence). Deletions cut 1 base from V and 6 bases from J, with 4 bases between. The CDR3 extends over 11 amino acids. The CDR3 protein is CASSQVGEQYF. CDR3 bases: TGTGCCAGCAGCCAAGTAGGCGAGCAGTACTTC.

The V and J genes are TRBV4-1 and TRBJ1-5; D remains unclear. The V gene's germline CDR1 is MGHRA and CDR2 YSYEKL. CDR3 length: 16 amino acids. V was shortened by 0 bases and J by 2 bases, with 11 bases between the two germline ends. CDR3 nucleotide sequence: TGCGCCAGCAGCCAAGAGGTGGGTAGGGGCAATCAGCCCCAGCATTTT. Translating gives CASSQEVGRGNQPQHF.

The V and J genes are TRBV20-1 and TRBJ2-3, with D tentatively TRBD2 (6 bases). The CDR3 is 12 amino acids. V gave up 3 bases and J gave up 4 bases, with 8 bases separating them. Germline loops: CDR1 DFQATT, CDR2 SNEGSKA (reference sequence). The CDR3 is CSASGSSDTQYF. The CDR3 coding sequence is TGCAGTGCTAGCGGGAGCTCAGATACGCAGTATTTT.

The chain employs TRBV28 and TRBJ2-7; 10 positions match TRBD2. Germline lookup yields CDR1 MDHEN and CDR2 SYDVKM. V gave up 5 bases and J gave up 0 bases; unmatched junction bases: 1. The CDR3 is 14 residues long. The CDR3: CASSPSGSSYEQYV. CDR3 DNA sequence: TGTGCCAGCAGTCCTAGCGGGAGCTCCTACGAGCAGTACGTC.